This TCR beta chain was recorded in a study of T-cell reconstitution after alpha-beta-depleted transplantation in children. Notes on the study in general: T-cell numbers and diversity, one year after transplant, stemmed largely from T cells that were newly produced. At day 60, the high TCRbeta diversity found in some patients originated from recipient T cells and thymic progenitors that had survived.

A library of TCRbeta sequences, prepared with unique molecular identifiers, was generated. TCRdb reprocessed the PCR reads via MiXCR and lists one record per CDR3 protein. The sample carries about 830,000 distinct CDR3 sequences, roughly 16% recorded once. This clonotype was observed a few times. Antigen specificity is unknown. The material sequenced was PBMCs, mostly from graft donor cells, taken 360 days after TCRalphabeta/CD19-depleted stem cell transplant. This TCR was sampled from a male patient under 18 who had a stem cell transplant for acute lymphoblastic leukemia, so the T cells may come from the graft donor.

CDR3 amino acids: CASSLVKGNEQYF. In DNA form, the CDR3 reads TGTGCCAGCAGCTTGGTTAAAGGGAACGAGCAGTACTTC. V is TRBV7-8 and J is TRBJ2-7; no firm D call. V was shortened by 3 bases and J by 5 bases, with 11 bases between the two germline ends. The V gene's germline CDR1 is SGHVS and CDR2 FQNEAQ. There are 13 residues in the CDR3.